These 22 T cell receptor beta chains came from one sample sequenced in a study of CD8+ T cells in alopecia areata. After isolation, RNA underwent reverse transcription to generate cDNA as the sequencing template. The table came from immunoSEQ multiplex PCR; TCRdb's copy has only in-frame clones and leaves some out. Counted here are tens of thousands of clones, approximately 58% occurring once; the ten biggest clones make up around a sixth. The specimen was CD8+ T cells sorted from blood, collected at week 0. The receptors were gathered from a human donor with alopecia areata.

This sequence joins TRBV19 and TRBJ1-1, with D maybe TRBD1 (5 bases). Trimming stripped 5 bases from V and 5 bases from J, with 15 bases between. The CDR3 loop spans 14 amino acids. The germline V gene encodes CDR1 LNHDA and CDR2 SQIVND (reference sequence). The CDR3 nucleotides are TGTGCCAGTAGTCTTGACACAGGACCTACTGAAGCTTTCTTT. This translates into CASSLDTGPTEAFF.

This clone was counted a few times. V usage is TRBV28 and J usage is TRBJ2-1; D not certain. This CDR3 is 12 amino acids long. Germline-derived CDR1 and CDR2 are MDHEN and SYDVKM. Trimming removed 1 base at V and 2 bases at J, with 0 bases between. The CDR3 sequence: CASSLSYNEQFF. The CDR3 DNA is TGTGCCAGCAGTTTATCCTACAATGAGCAGTTCTTC.

The chain carries TRBV5-1 and TRBJ1-1; D is uncertain. The germline V gene encodes CDR1 SGHRS and CDR2 YFSETQ. The length of the CDR3 is 14 residues. Trimming took off 0 bases at V and 1 base at J, with 7 bases between the two ends. In DNA, the CDR3 is TGCGCCAGCAGCTTGGATAGGGAGAACACTGAAGCTTTCTTT. Residues: CASSLDRENTEAFF.

The rearrangement uses TRBV4-3 and TRBJ2-1, with TRBD1 matching over 10 bases. CDR3 length: 14 residues. Trimming at V came to 3 bases and at J to 8 bases, leaving 4 bases not matched to a gene. Germline V CDR1 and CDR2: LGHNA, YSLEER. DNA of the CDR3: TGCGCCAGCAGCCAGGACAGGGGGTTCGATGAGCAGTTCTTC. Translating it yields CASSQDRGFDEQFF.

The chain combines TRBV28 with TRBJ2-4; unclear D gene. The germline V gene has CDR1 MDHEN and CDR2 SYDVKM. This CDR3 region has 15 residues. V dropped 4 bases and J dropped 2 bases, with 12 bases sitting between them. Here the CDR3 reads CASSSEEPSKNIQYF. CDR3 nucleotide sequence: TGTGCCAGCAGTTCAGAAGAGCCATCCAAAAACATTCAGTACTTC.

The rearrangement links TRBV9 to TRBJ1-4; perhaps TRBD1 as D (5 bases). V lost 3 bases, J lost 0 bases, and 9 bases lay in between. Per germline, CDR1 SGDLS and CDR2 YYNGEE. The CDR3 spans 15 residues. In nucleotides, the CDR3 is TGTGCCAGCAGCGCCGGGACGGCAACTAATGAAAAACTGTTTTTT. It translates to CASSAGTATNEKLFF.

The rearrangement joins TRBV29-1 to TRBJ2-3; D not resolved. The V gene lost 1 base and the J gene lost 1 base, with 15 bases spanning the gap. The germline CDR1 and CDR2 sequences are SQVTM and ANQGSEA. The CDR3 contains 16 residues. The CDR3 DNA sequence: TGCAGCGTTGAAGCCACTTTTACCGACGGCACAGATACGCAGTATTTT. Amino acids: CSVEATFTDGTDTQYF.

There are a few counts of this clone. The gene calls are TRBV6-1 and TRBJ2-2; TRBD2 agrees at 11 bases. The CDR3 runs 17 residues. J was trimmed by 2 bases and V by 2 bases; bases with no gene match: 4. Germline V CDR1 and CDR2: MNHNS, SASEGT. CDR3 residues: CASSELAGGTNTGELFF. The CDR3 DNA reads TGTGCCAGCAGTGAACTAGCGGGGGGCACTAACACCGGGGAGCTGTTTTTT.

As DNA, the CDR3 is TGCGCCAGCAACCTCGGGACAGGGGCTCAAGAGACCCAGTACTTC. This translates into CASNLGTGAQETQYF. V is TRBV5-1 and J is TRBJ2-5; 10 bases align to TRBD1. CDR1 SGHRS and CDR2 YFSETQ come from the germline V gene. After removal of 6 bases from V and 2 bases from J, the junction contained 7 bases not matched to a gene. CDR3 length: 15 amino acids.

A single count supports this clone. This chain uses TRBV9 with TRBJ1-2, with D perhaps matching TRBD1 (6 bases). The V end was cut by 8 bases, the J end by 2 bases, with 10 bases between. Per germline, CDR1 SGDLS and CDR2 YYNGEE. The CDR3 covers 12 residues. The CDR3 reads CASYDRNYGYTF. CDR3 DNA sequence: TGTGCCAGTTATGACAGGAACTATGGCTACACCTTC.

The V and J genes are TRBV7-8 and TRBJ2-2, with TRBD1 matching over 7 bases. The CDR3 is 16 residues long. V was pared by 1 base and J by 5 bases, with 7 bases of the junction left unmatched. CDR1 SGHVS and CDR2 FQNEAQ come from the germline V gene. Here the CDR3 reads CASSLVGTALTGELFF. CDR3 coding DNA: TGTGCCAGCAGCTTAGTTGGGACAGCGCTTACCGGGGAGCTGTTTTTT.

This clone showed up just a few times. As DNA, the CDR3 is TGTGCCAGCAGCCTTGGACAGGGGAACGAGCAGTACTTC. Its translation is CASSLGQGNEQYF. The chain carries TRBV4-2 and TRBJ2-7; 9 nucleotides align to TRBD1. V was pared by 4 bases and J by 5 bases, with 3 bases of the junction left unmatched. The CDR3 spans 13 residues. Germline CDR1 is LGHNA and CDR2 is YNFKEQ.

The rearrangement joins TRBV5-6 to TRBJ2-1, with D uncertain. The V gene's germline CDR1 is SGHDT and CDR2 YYEEEE. There are 13 residues in the CDR3. V shed 3 bases and J shed 5 bases, with 9 bases lying between them. This chain's CDR3 is CASSSDADNEQFF. The CDR3 DNA follows: TGTGCCAGCAGCTCAGACGCTGACAATGAGCAGTTCTTC.

V is TRBV27 and J is TRBJ2-2; 7 nucleotides line up with TRBD2. The CDR3 runs 19 residues. The germline V gene has CDR1 MNHEY and CDR2 SMNVEV (reference sequence). With V trimmed by 2 bases and J by 5 bases, 17 bases remained unmatched. The CDR3 region has the DNA TGTGCCAGCAGTTTACTCATACTCCCCCAGGGAGGGGTAACCGGGGAGCTGTTTTTT. Translation: CASSLLILPQGGVTGELFF.

The CDR3 region has the DNA TGCGCCAGCAGCCCGGGGGTGGGGGAAAGCAATCAGCCCCAGCATTTT. Translated, it gives CASSPGVGESNQPQHF. This chain links TRBV4-1 with TRBJ1-5, with D possibly TRBD1 on 5 matching bases. The ends were cut back, 4 bases at V and 1 base at J, with 14 bases in the middle. CDR1 and CDR2 (germline): MGHRA, YSYEKL. The CDR3 has 16 amino acids.

This clone was detected only a few times. The chain recombines TRBV23-1 with TRBJ2-5; D gene uncertain. TRBV23-1 qualifies as an ORF whose function is uncertain. Deletions cut 6 bases from V and 4 bases from J, with 0 bases between. This CDR3 contains 9 residues. In DNA, the CDR3 is TGCGCCAGCAGAGAGACCCAGTACTTC. Protein: CASRETQYF.

The V and J genes are TRBV4-1 and TRBJ1-2, with 10 nucleotides matching TRBD1. J lost 6 bases, V lost 0 bases, and 13 bases had no gene match. This CDR3 is 18 amino acids long. Looked up from germline, CDR1 is MGHRA and CDR2 is YSYEKL. The CDR3 spells CASSQDPATDRGVDGYTF. Here the CDR3 DNA reads TGCGCCAGCAGCCAAGATCCCGCCACGGACAGGGGGGTTGATGGCTACACCTTC.

Only a few counts were recorded for this clone. The chain couples TRBV2 to TRBJ1-2; perhaps TRBD1 as D (6 bases). The germline V gene encodes CDR1 SNHLY and CDR2 FYNNEI. The CDR3 runs 16 residues. Trimming cost V 6 bases and J 3 bases, with 20 bases left between them. The chain's CDR3 is CASSGQQGYGDYGYTF. The CDR3, as DNA: TGTGCCAGCAGCGGACAACAGGGATACGGCGACTATGGCTACACCTTC. Full variable domain (outside the CDR3, taken from reference TRBV2 and TRBJ1-2): EPEVTQTPSHQVTQMGQEVILRCVPISNHLYFYWYRQILGQKVEFLVSFYNNEISEKSEIFDDQFSVERPDGSNFTLKIRSTKLEDSAMYFCASSGQQGYGDYGYTFGSGTRLTVV.

This clone has only a few counts. The chain combines TRBV7-9 with TRBJ2-3; TRBD2 might be the D (6 bases). Germline-derived CDR1 and CDR2 are SEHNR and FQNEAQ (reference sequence). Trimming shortened V by 2 bases and J by 4 bases, and 13 bases separated the two germline ends. The CDR3 is 15 amino acids. The CDR3 DNA reads as TGTGCCAGCAGCTTAATCCGCGGGATGGCAGATACGCAGTATTTT. Translating it yields CASSLIRGMADTQYF.

This chain joins TRBV25-1 and TRBJ2-7; tentatively, D is TRBD1 (5 bases). V lost 6 bases, J lost 3 bases, and 9 bases lay in between. Per the germline V gene, CDR1 is MGHDK and CDR2 is SYGVNS. The CDR3 extends over 12 amino acids. Here the CDR3 DNA reads TGTGCCAGCAGCCTTGACAGCTACGAGCAGTACTTC. Protein: CASSLDSYEQYF.

The rearrangement links TRBV29-1 to TRBJ2-7, with TRBD2 as a possible D gene (7 bases). V was pared by 8 bases and J by 4 bases, with 21 bases between. Germline lookup yields CDR1 SQVTM and CDR2 ANQGSEA. This CDR3 is built from 14 residues. CDR3 bases: TGCAGCATCTCGTTGGAACGGGGGGCGTACGAGCAGTACTTC. It specifies CSISLERGAYEQYF.

The chain couples TRBV15 to TRBJ2-3, with no clear D. This CDR3 is 18 amino acids long. The germline V gene has CDR1 LNHNV and CDR2 YYDKDF (reference sequence). Trimming removed 0 bases from V and 5 bases from J, with 21 bases in between. The CDR3 bases are TGTGCCACCAGCAGAGATCTGATCGAGCAGTCGTTAAAAGATACGCAGTATTTT. It yields the protein CATSRDLIEQSLKDTQYF.